This TCR beta chain appears in the sequencing data of a study of low-dose radiotherapy and immunotherapy resistance in tumors. The sample's time point: after trial treatment. The treatment was: LDRT plus nivolumab, ipilimumab, low-dose cyclophosphamide and aspirin (RACIN trial). The presence of advanced solid tumors lacking tumor-infiltrating lymphocytes characterized eligible patients. First-strand cDNA used TRAV- and TRBV-specific primers, covering alpha and beta chains. PCR amplification of the TCRs was performed with Phusion for 20 to 25 PCR cycles, and it relied on a constant-region primer together with a V-primer adapter. TCRdb re-called the reads with MiXCR, one entry per CDR3 protein. The data show tens of thousands of distinct CDR3 sequences, with 20% to 25% seen just once and roughly 13% held by the top ten. Germline V lookup: CDR1 KGHSH, CDR2 LQKENI. Trimming cost V 5 bases and J 2 bases, with 13 bases left between them. The CDR3 has 15 residues.

There are many counts of this clonotype. The sample consisted of PBMCs, taken after low-dose radiotherapy plus immunotherapy. This chain links TRBV18 with TRBJ1-3, with D possibly matching TRBD1 (6 bases). The clonotype originates from a female donor with ovarian cancer. CDR3 in DNA: TGTGCCAGCTCAACTAAAACAGGGCCTGGAAACACCATATATTTT. This sequence encodes CASSTKTGPGNTIYF.